The 8 T cell receptor beta chains below all came from one sample that was sequenced in a study of neurological immune-mediated disorders (dated by TCRdb to the late 2010s). The protocol used for the library was 5' RACE. TCRdb names Illumina HiSeq 2500 as the instrument used. The public reads were reanalyzed by TCRdb: fastp trimming at Q25, MiXCR alignment, in-frame beta chains only. Each entry merges the rows of one CDR3 protein and shows their most common DNA and genes. In this sample the table shows some 48,000 distinct CDR3 sequences, about a tenth of which occur a single time. The biggest ten clones account for roughly 20% of the sample. Sequencing used PBMCs. These receptors were obtained from a woman in her thirties or forties with HTLV-1-associated myelopathy (HAM/TSP).

In its sample, this clonotype was seen many times. The chain uses TRBV6-6 and TRBJ2-1; 12 bases line up with TRBD2. Germline V gene lookup returns CDR1 MNHNY and CDR2 SVGAGI (reference sequence). V lost 7 bases, J lost 10 bases, and 17 bases stayed unmatched. The CDR3 is 17 amino acids. The CDR3 DNA reads as TGTGCCAGCAAAGGTCTCGCACCTAGCGGGGGGGGCCGGGAGCAGTTCTTC. Translating gives CASKGLAPSGGGREQFF.

In this sample, this clonotype turned up many times. This chain joins TRBV19 and TRBJ2-3, with TRBD1 matching 7 bases. The CDR3 consists of 15 residues. Losses at the gene ends were 3 bases for V and 1 base for J; bases not matched to a gene: 4. CDR1 and CDR2 from the germline V gene are LNHDA and SQIVND (reference sequence). This CDR3 is CASSMTGRGTDTQYF. CDR3 DNA sequence: TGTGCCAGTAGTATGACAGGGCGGGGCACAGATACGCAGTATTTT.

This clonotype occurred many times. J is TRBJ2-7 and V is TRBV4-1; possibly TRBD1 for D (5 bases). CDR3 size: 13 residues. Germline CDR1 is MGHRA and CDR2 is YSYEKL. With 3 bases removed from V and 4 bases from J, the gap between germline ends came to 10 bases. This CDR3 is CASSQVDSYEQYF. Written as DNA, the CDR3 is TGCGCCAGCAGCCAGGTAGACAGTTACGAGCAGTACTTC.

At least ten counts were recorded for this clonotype. The V gene is TRBV20-1, the J gene TRBJ2-5, with D possibly TRBD1 on 6 matching bases. The CDR3 is 14 amino acids. Germline loops: CDR1 DFQATT, CDR2 SNEGSKA (reference sequence). V was shortened by 1 base and J by 1 base, with 10 bases between the two germline ends. The CDR3 DNA sequence: TGCAGTGCTAGAGTTCCAGGGGCCCAAGAGACCCAGTACTTC. Translation: CSARVPGAQETQYF.

This clonotype was picked up one time. The chain carries TRBV7-8 and TRBJ2-5; the D gene is possibly TRBD1 (6 bases). The V gene's germline CDR1 is SGHVS and CDR2 FQNEAQ. The CDR3 is 14 amino acids. V lost 4 bases to trimming and J lost 7 bases, with 16 bases between them. CDR3 sequence: CASSSWAGVGTQYF. CDR3 coding DNA: TGTGCCAGCAGCTCCTGGGCAGGGGTCGGGACCCAGTACTTC.

About this clonotype: The junction differs from germline at one of its ends, possibly a read error. The V call is TRBV20-1, the J call TRBJ1-5; maybe TRBD1 (5 bases). The CDR3 is made up of 16 amino acids. The germline CDR1 and CDR2 sequences are DFQATT and SNEGSKA (reference sequence). As DNA, the CDR3 is TGCAGTGCTAGAGGTGGGGACCTGGGCCCGAATCAGCTCCAGCATTTT. It translates to CSARGGDLGPNQLQHF.

This clonotype was observed at least ten times. The chain links TRBV29-1 to TRBJ2-7; the D is unclear. The CDR3 runs 12 residues. Deletions cut 1 base from V and 5 bases from J, with 9 bases between. Germline lookup yields CDR1 SQVTM and CDR2 ANQGSEA. The CDR3: CSVEGTANEQYF. In DNA form, the CDR3 reads TGCAGCGTTGAAGGTACTGCGAACGAGCAGTACTTC.

This clonotype was seen repeatedly, ten times or more. This chain joins TRBV11-3 and TRBJ2-4; D is unresolved. CDR1 and CDR2 (germline): SGHNT, YENEEA. The CDR3 has 15 amino acids. The V and J ends lost 5 bases and 0 bases respectively, with 11 bases between them. In nucleotides, the CDR3 is TGTGCCAGCAGCGAAATGACGGTAGCCAAAAACATTCAGTACTTC. The encoded protein is CASSEMTVAKNIQYF.